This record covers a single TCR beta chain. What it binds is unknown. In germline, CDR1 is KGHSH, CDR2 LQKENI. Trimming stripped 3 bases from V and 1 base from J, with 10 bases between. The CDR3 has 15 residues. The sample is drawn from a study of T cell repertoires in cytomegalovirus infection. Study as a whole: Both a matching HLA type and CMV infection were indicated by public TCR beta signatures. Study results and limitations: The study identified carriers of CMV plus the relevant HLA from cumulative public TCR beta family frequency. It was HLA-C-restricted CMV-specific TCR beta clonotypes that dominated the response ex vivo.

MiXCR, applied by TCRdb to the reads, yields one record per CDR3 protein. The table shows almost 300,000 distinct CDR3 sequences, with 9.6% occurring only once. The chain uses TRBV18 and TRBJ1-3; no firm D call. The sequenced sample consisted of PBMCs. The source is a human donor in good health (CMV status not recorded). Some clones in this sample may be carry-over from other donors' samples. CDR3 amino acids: CASSPSTPSGNTIYF. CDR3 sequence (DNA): TGTGCCAGCTCACCGAGCACACCATCTGGAAACACCATATATTTT.